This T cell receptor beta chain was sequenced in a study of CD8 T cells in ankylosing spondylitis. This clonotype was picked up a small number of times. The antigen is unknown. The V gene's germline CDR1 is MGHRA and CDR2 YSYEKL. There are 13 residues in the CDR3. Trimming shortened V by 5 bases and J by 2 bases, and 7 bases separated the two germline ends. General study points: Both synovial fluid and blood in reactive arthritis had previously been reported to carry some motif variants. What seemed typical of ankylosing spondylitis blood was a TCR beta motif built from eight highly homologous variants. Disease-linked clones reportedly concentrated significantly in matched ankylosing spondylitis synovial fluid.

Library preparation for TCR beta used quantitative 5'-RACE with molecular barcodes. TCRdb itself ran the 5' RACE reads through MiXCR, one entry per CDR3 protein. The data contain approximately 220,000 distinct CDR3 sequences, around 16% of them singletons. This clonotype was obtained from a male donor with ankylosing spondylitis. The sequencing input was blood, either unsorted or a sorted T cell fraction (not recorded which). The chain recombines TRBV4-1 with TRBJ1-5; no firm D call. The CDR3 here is CASSFERNQPQHF. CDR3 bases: TGCGCCAGCAGCTTTGAGCGCAATCAGCCCCAGCATTTT.